Below are 8 T cell receptor beta chains sequenced from a single sample in a study of monozygotic twins with inflammatory bowel disease. TCRdb re-called the 5' RACE reads, yielding one record per CDR3 amino acid sequence without DNA. In all, the sample yields a few hundred thousand distinct CDR3 sequences. The material sequenced was blood. All receptors derive from a human donor with ulcerative colitis or Crohn's disease, or a healthy co-twin of an affected twin (not recorded which).

The chain recombines TRBV11-2 with TRBJ2-3; the TCRdb D gene call, TRBD1, has no DNA to confirm it. The CDR3 runs 17 residues. Germline values: CDR1 SGHAT, CDR2 FQNNGV. CDR3 protein: CASSPEGWGFSTDTQYF.

The CDR3 sequence is CASSLSQISTGQNNSPLHF. The genes are TRBV4-2 and TRBJ1-6; TCRdb's D call, TRBD1, is unchecked because there is no DNA. From germline, CDR1 is LGHNA and CDR2 YNFKEQ. This CDR3 spans 19 amino acids.

The V call is TRBV7-9, the J call TRBJ2-3; TCRdb returns TRBD1, unconfirmable since there is no DNA. Germline CDR1 and CDR2: SEHNR and FQNEAQ (reference sequence). This CDR3 region has 14 residues. The CDR3 loop is CASSFPGRSDTQYF.

The V and J genes are TRBV5-1 and TRBJ2-3; TCRdb designates TRBD1, a call that cannot be tested without DNA. Per the germline V gene, CDR1 is SGHRS and CDR2 is YFSETQ. CDR3 length: 16 amino acids. CDR3 sequence reads: CASSPTVPGSTDTQYF.

This chain joins TRBV28 and TRBJ2-7; TCRdb designates TRBD1, a call that cannot be tested without DNA. This CDR3 is built from 13 residues. CDR1 MDHEN and CDR2 SYDVKM come from the germline V gene. The chain's CDR3 is CASTSRGVYEQYF.

The V and J genes are TRBV20-1 and TRBJ2-7; TCRdb's D call, TRBD1, is unchecked because there is no DNA. Germline values: CDR1 DFQATT, CDR2 SNEGSKA (reference sequence). CDR3 length: 14 residues. This CDR3 reads CSARAGQGGYEQYF.

CDR3 protein: CASSLEPLRPSYEQYF. The chain employs TRBV5-1 and TRBJ2-7. There are 16 residues in the CDR3. Germline V gene sequence: CDR1 SGHRS, CDR2 YFSETQ.

The chain is built from TRBV5-1 and TRBJ2-5; TCRdb picks TRBD2, but there is no DNA to check that call. Germline V gene data show CDR1 as SGHRS and CDR2 as YFSETQ. The length of the CDR3 is 16 residues. The CDR3 is CASSLVVTSIQETQYF. Drawing the rest from reference TRBV5-1 and TRBJ2-5, the complete variable domain is KAGVTQTPRYLIKTRGQQVTLSCSPISGHRSVSWYQQTPGQGLQFLFEYFSETQRNKGNFPGRFSGRQFSNSRSEMNVSTLELGDSALYLCASSLVVTSIQETQYFGPGTRLLVL.